Listed below are T cell receptor beta chains from one sample, sequenced in a study of blood T cells in healthy people across ages. TCRdb independently ran MiXCR on the 5' RACE reads; one entry per CDR3 protein. Of about 1 million distinct CDR3 sequences detected, roughly a quarter appear once; the ten largest clones hold about 0.8%. These data were likewise used in another study, on T cells of mothers and their children.

Sequencing was done on a sample of blood. The origin of the receptors is a girl aged 2 to 9 in good health. The CDR3 runs from the conserved cysteine through the conserved F or W. The D gene is left open where the match is weak. Part of the rows lack a size; the others show once, few, many or a class for expanded clones.

clone_size j_call v_call d_call cdr3_nt cdr3_aa
few TRBJ2-7 TRBV7-9 . TGTGCCAGCAGCTCTCCTTCATCCAGGGTAGGCGAGCAGTACTTC CASSSPSSRVGEQYF
. TRBJ1-1 TRBV11-3 TRBD1 TGTGCCAGCAGCTTAGGGACAGGGAGGGCTTTCTTT CASSLGTGRAFF
few TRBJ2-1 TRBV4-1 . TGCGCCAGCAGCCAGGTTCCTCCATGGACAGCCAACAATGAGCAGTTCTTC CASSQVPPWTANNEQFF
few TRBJ1-2 TRBV4-1 . TGCGCCAGCAGCCAAGGGGGTTCGAGTAACTATGGCTACACCTTC CASSQGGSSNYGYTF
. TRBJ2-7 TRBV5-1 . TGCGCCAGCAGCCCCCCAGCGGAACCCTACGAGCAGTACTTC CASSPPAEPYEQYF
few TRBJ2-1 TRBV13 TRBD2 TGTGCCAGCAGCTTCTGGACTAGCGGGAGCACCTACAATGAGCAGTTCTTC CASSFWTSGSTYNEQFF
few TRBJ2-7 TRBV14 TRBD1 TGTGCCAGCAGCTCACCTGACAGGGCTCTAACCGAGCAGTACTTC CASSSPDRALTEQYF
few TRBJ2-7 TRBV20-1 . TGCAGTGCTAGAGAATGGGCGGCCTACGAGCAGTACTTC CSAREWAAYEQYF
. TRBJ2-7 TRBV20-1 . TGCAGTGCTAGAGCTCAGTGGGACGAGCAGTACTTC CSARAQWDEQYF
once TRBJ2-1 TRBV27 TRBD2 TGTGCCAGCAGTTTATGGGCGCGTGGACTAGCGGGGATCTCCTACAATGAGCAGTTCTTC CASSLWARGLAGISYNEQFF
. TRBJ2-7 TRBV29-1 . TGCAGCGGCGACGACAGCGGCGAGCAGTACTTC CSGDDSGEQYF
few TRBJ1-5 TRBV27 TRBD1 TGTGCCAGCAGTCCGATGACAGGGCTCAATCAGCCCCAGCATTTT CASSPMTGLNQPQHF
. TRBJ1-4 TRBV20-1 . TGCAGTGCTCCGGGGGGGGCAACTAATGAAAAACTGTTTTTT CSAPGGATNEKLFF
. TRBJ1-1 TRBV7-9 . TGTGCCAGCAGGCGTCCCGGGACGGCGAACACTGAAGCTTTCTTT CASRRPGTANTEAFF
. TRBJ1-5 TRBV7-2 TRBD1 TGTGCCAGCAGCTTAGAACAGGGGCGGCCCCAGCATTTT CASSLEQGRPQHF
once TRBJ1-1 TRBV5-1 . TGCGCCAGCAATATCCAATCGGGGAGCACTGAAGCTTTCTTT CASNIQSGSTEAFF
few TRBJ2-4 TRBV20-1 TRBD2 TGCAGTGCTGGACTAGCGGGAGGGACCAAAAACATTCAGTACTTC CSAGLAGGTKNIQYF
. TRBJ1-2 TRBV6-6 TRBD1 TGTGCCAGCAGTTACGAGGGACAGGGGGCGCCTGGCTACACCTTC CASSYEGQGAPGYTF
. TRBJ2-5 TRBV13 . TGTGCCAGCAAGTTGAGTCTAGGGGAGACCCAGAACTTC CASKLSLGETQNF
few TRBJ1-1 TRBV25-1 . TGTGCCAGCAGTGAACAGGGGATTAACACTGAAGCTTTCTTT CASSEQGINTEAFF
few TRBJ1-1 TRBV20-1 . TGCAGTGCTTTGGGGGCTTCTGAAGCTTTCTTT CSALGASEAFF
few TRBJ2-7 TRBV7-6 TRBD1 TGTGCCAGCAGCTCATATATTTGGACAGGGGACGAGCAGTACTTC CASSSYIWTGDEQYF
few TRBJ2-7 TRBV7-9 . TGTGCCAGCAGCTACGGGGGTTCGCAGGGCGACGAGCAGTACTTC CASSYGGSQGDEQYF
. TRBJ2-5 TRBV7-9 TRBD2 TGTGCCAGCAGCTCGTCGTCGGGACTAGCGGGTGAAGAGACCCAGTACTTC CASSSSSGLAGEETQYF
. TRBJ2-7 TRBV6-2/TRBV6-3 . TGTGCCAGCAGTTACCCCTCCAACGAGCAGTACTTC CASSYPSNEQYF
. TRBJ2-1 TRBV28 TRBD1 TGTGCCAGCAGCCCGGGGGACAGGCTCCCCAATGAGCAGTTCTTC CASSPGDRLPNEQFF
few TRBJ2-2 TRBV6-1 . TGTGCCAGCAGTGAAGTACCCACCGGGTGGGAGCTGTTTTTT CASSEVPTGWELFF
. TRBJ1-1 TRBV5-1 . TGCGCCAGCAGCTTGGACAGGGTTAGTGAAGCTTTCTTT CASSLDRVSEAFF
few TRBJ2-5 TRBV4-3 . TGCGCCAGCAGCCAAGCCTTAGAAGCCGGGCTCCCTTGGGAGACCCAGTACTTC CASSQALEAGLPWETQYF
. TRBJ2-2 TRBV11-2 . TGTGCCAGCAGCGGAGCTAGGACAGCCGGAACCGGGGAGCTGTTTTTT CASSGARTAGTGELFF
. TRBJ2-1 TRBV2 . TGTGCCAGCAGTGTTGGACCAGCGGAGTTCTCCTACAATGAGCAGTTCTTC CASSVGPAEFSYNEQFF